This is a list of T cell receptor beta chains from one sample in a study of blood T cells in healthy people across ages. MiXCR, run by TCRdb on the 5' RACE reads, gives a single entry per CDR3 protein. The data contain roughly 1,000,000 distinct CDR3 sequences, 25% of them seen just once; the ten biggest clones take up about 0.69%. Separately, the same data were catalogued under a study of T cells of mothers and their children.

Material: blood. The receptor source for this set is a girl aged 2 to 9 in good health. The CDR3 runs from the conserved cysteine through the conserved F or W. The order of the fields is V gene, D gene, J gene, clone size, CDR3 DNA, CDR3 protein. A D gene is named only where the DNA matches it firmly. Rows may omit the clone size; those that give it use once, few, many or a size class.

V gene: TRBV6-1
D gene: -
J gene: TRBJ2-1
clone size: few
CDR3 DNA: TGTGCCAGCAGTGGGTATAGCGCTCCCTACAATGAGCAGTTCTTC
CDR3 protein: CASSGYSAPYNEQFF

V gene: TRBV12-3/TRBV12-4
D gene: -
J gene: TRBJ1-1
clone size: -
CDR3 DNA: TGTGCCAGCAGTCTGCTAGGGACATATGCTGAAGCTTTCTTT
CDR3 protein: CASSLLGTYAEAFF

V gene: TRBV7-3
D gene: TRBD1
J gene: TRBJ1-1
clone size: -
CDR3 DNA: TGTGCCAGCAGCTCACAGGGGGTAGAAGCTTTCTTT
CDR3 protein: CASSSQGVEAFF

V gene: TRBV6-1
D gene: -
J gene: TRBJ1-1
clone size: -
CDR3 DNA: TGTGCCAGCAGTGAAGCTGCAGAAGTGGGAGCGGCTGAAGCTTTCTTT
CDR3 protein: CASSEAAEVGAAEAFF

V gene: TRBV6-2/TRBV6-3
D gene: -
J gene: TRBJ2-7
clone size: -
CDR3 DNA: TGTGCCAGCAGTTATGGTCCTGCGGAACAGTACTTC
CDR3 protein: CASSYGPAEQYF

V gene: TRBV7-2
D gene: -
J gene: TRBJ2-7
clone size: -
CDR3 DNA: TGTGCCGGCAGCTTCTCGAGGGGAGGCTACGAGCAGTACTTC
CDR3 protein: CAGSFSRGGYEQYF

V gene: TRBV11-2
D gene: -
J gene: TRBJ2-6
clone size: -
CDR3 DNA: TGTGCCAGCAGCTTATCTGCCAGCGCCAGCTCTGGGGCCAACGTCCTGACTTTC
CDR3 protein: CASSLSASASSGANVLTF

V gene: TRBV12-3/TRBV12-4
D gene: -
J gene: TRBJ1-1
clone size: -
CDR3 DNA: TGTGCCAGCAGCCATTCGAATACTGAAGCTTTCTTT
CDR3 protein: CASSHSNTEAFF

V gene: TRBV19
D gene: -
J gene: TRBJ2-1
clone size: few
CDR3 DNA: TGTGCCAGTAGTCTTGGGGCAGGATATCCCAATGAGCAGTTCTTC
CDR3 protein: CASSLGAGYPNEQFF

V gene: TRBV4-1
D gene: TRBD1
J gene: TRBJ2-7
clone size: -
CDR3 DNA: TGCGCCAGCAGCCACCGAAGGGACAGTTTCTACGAGCAGTACTTC
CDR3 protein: CASSHRRDSFYEQYF

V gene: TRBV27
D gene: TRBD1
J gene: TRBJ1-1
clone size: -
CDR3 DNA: TGTGCCAGCAGTTCAGCACAGGGGGCCACTGAAGCTTTCTTT
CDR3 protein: CASSSAQGATEAFF

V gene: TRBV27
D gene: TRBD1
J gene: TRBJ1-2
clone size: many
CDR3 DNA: TGTGCCAGCAGCTTAGGGACAGGGTATGGCTACACCTTC
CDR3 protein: CASSLGTGYGYTF

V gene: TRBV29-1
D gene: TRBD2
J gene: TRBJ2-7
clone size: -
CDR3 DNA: TGCAGCGTTGTACTGCGGGAGGTCTCCTACGAGCAGTACTTC
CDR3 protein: CSVVLREVSYEQYF

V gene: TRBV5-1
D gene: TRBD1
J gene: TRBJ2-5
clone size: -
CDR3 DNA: TGCGCCAGCAAATATCACAGGGGAGAGACCCAGTACTTC
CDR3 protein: CASKYHRGETQYF

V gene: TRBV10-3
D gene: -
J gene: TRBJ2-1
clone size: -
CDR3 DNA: TGTGCCACCAAGGAGGCCAACCTCGCCTACAATGAGCAGTTCTTC
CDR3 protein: CATKEANLAYNEQFF

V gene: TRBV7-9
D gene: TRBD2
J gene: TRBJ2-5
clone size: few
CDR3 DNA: TGTGCCAGCAGCAAGGGACTAGCGGGACAAGAGACCCAGTACTTC
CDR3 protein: CASSKGLAGQETQYF

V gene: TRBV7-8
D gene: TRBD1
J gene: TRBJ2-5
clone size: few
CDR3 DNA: TGTGCCAGCAGCTTAGTTATACTCCAGGGACAGGGGCCTCTCGAGACCCAGTACTTC
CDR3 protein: CASSLVILQGQGPLETQYF

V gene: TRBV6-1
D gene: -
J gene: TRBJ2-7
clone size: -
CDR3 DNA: TGTGCCAGCAGTGAGGTGGTTGACGAGCAGTACTTC
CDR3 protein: CASSEVVDEQYF

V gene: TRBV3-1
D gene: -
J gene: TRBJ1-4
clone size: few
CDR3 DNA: TGTGCCAGCAGCCAAGGATTCCGGGGCGAAAAACTGTTTTTT
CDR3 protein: CASSQGFRGEKLFF

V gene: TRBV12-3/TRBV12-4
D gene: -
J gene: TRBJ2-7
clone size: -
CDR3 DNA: TGTGCCAGCAGTCTGGAGGACGGCGAGCAGTACTTC
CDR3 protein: CASSLEDGEQYF

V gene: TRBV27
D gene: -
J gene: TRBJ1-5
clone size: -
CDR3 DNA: TGTGCCAGCAGTTTTGAGGGTAATCAGCCCCAGCATTTT
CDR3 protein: CASSFEGNQPQHF

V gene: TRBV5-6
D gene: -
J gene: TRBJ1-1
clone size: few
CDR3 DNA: TGTGCCAGCAGCTTGGGTGTGGTTGGTGGGAACACTGAAGCTTTCTTT
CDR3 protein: CASSLGVVGGNTEAFF

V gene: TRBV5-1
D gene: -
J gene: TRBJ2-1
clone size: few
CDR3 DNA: TGCGCCAGCAGGGTTGAGACTGCCACCTACAATGAGCAGTTCTTC
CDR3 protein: CASRVETATYNEQFF

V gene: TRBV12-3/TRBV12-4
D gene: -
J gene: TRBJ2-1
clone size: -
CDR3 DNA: TGTGCCAGCAGTCCGGGGGACCGATCGAACACGTTCTTC
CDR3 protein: CASSPGDRSNTFF

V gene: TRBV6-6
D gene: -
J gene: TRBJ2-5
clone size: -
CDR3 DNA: TGTGCCAGCAGTTACTCCCCAGGACTGCAGTACTTC
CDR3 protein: CASSYSPGLQYF

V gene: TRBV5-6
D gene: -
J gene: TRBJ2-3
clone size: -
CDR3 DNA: TGTGCCAGCAGCTTTCGGGGGTACGATACGCAGTATTTT
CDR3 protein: CASSFRGYDTQYF

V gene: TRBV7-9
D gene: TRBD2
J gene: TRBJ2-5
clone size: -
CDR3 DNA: TGTGCCAGCAGCCGACGGACTAGCGGGAGATGGCAAGAGACCCAGTACTTC
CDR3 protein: CASSRRTSGRWQETQYF

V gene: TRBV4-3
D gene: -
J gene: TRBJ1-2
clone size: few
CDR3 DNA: TGCGCCAGCAGCCTCCGGGGGGGGTCGAACTATGGCTACACCTTC
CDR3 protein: CASSLRGGSNYGYTF

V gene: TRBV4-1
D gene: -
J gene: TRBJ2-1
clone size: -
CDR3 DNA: TGCGCCAGCAGCCACGATAACAGGGATGGAGAGCAGTTCTTC
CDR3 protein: CASSHDNRDGEQFF